This entry concerns a single T cell receptor beta chain. Its antigen is not known. The data are from a study of cytomegalovirus exposure and HLA in healthy donors. Study-wide context: Some 180 million T cells yielded 100 million or so unique TCR beta sequences in earlier analysis. Study-level findings and limits: A likely sequencing artifact accounted for one observed cluster of highly shared sequence variants. CMV serostatus stood as the only immune exposure information on hand. In an earlier analysis, in roughly 580 donors, most V segments appeared productive either ~90% or ~30% of the time.

In the PCR, 60 Vbeta and 13 Jbeta primers were used. Clones were read by immunoSEQ multiplex PCR, and TCRdb kept only the in-frame ones, dropping some. In all, the sample yields tens of thousands of clones. The source is a man aged 18 to 30 in good health and CMV-seropositive. Sequenced input: PBMCs.

CDR3 amino acids: CASSDFRGRINQPQHF. The CDR3 DNA is TGTGCCAGCAGCGACTTCCGGGGGAGAATCAATCAGCCCCAGCATTTT. The rearrangement joins TRBV7-2 to TRBJ1-5, with D possibly matching TRBD1 (5 bases). CDR3 size: 16 residues. CDR1 is SGHTA and CDR2 is FQGNSA in the germline V gene. The ends were cut back, 5 bases at V and 3 bases at J, with 17 bases in the middle.